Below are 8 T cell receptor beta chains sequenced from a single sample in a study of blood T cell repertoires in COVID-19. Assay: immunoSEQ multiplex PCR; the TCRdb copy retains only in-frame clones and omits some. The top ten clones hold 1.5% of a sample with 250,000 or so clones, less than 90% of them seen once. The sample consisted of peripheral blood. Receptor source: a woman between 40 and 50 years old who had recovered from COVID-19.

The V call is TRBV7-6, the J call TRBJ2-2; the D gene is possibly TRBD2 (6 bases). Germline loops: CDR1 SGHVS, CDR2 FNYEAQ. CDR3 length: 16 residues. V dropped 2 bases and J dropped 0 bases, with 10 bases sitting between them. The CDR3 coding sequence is TGTGCCAGCAGCTTATCGGGGGTTCCGAACACCGGGGAGCTGTTTTTT. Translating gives CASSLSGVPNTGELFF.

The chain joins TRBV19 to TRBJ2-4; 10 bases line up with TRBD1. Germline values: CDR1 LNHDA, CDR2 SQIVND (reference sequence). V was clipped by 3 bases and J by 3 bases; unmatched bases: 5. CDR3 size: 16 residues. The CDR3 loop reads CASSIRQGAGKNIQYF. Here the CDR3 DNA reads TGTGCCAGTAGTATCAGACAGGGGGCGGGCAAAAACATTCAGTACTTC.

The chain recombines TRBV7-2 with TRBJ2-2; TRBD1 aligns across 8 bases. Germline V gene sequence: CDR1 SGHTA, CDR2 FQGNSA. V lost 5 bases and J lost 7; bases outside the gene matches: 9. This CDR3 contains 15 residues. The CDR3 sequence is CASSPRGHDNGELFF. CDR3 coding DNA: TGTGCCAGCAGCCCCAGGGGGCATGATAACGGGGAGCTGTTTTTT.

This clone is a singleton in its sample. The chain's CDR3 is CASSELAGAQQETQYF. The CDR3, as DNA: TGTGCCAGCAGTGAACTAGCGGGGGCCCAGCAGGAGACCCAGTACTTC. The chain links TRBV2 to TRBJ2-5; 10 nucleotides match TRBD2. This CDR3 has 16 residues. Per the germline V gene, CDR1 is SNHLY and CDR2 is FYNNEI. J lost 5 bases, V lost 2 bases, and 8 bases had no gene match.

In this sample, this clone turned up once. The DNA of the CDR3 is TGTGCCAGTGGACGGGACAGGGAATTCTCCGAAGCTTTCTTT. This gives the protein CASGRDREFSEAFF. This chain joins TRBV28 and TRBJ1-1; 9 nucleotides align to TRBD1. With 9 bases clipped from V and 8 bases from J, the junction kept 13 bases outside the gene matches. Per germline, CDR1 MDHEN and CDR2 SYDVKM. The CDR3 loop spans 14 amino acids.

The CDR3 is CASSLVAGYNTEAFF. DNA of the CDR3: TGTGCCAGCAGCTTAGTTGCGGGCTATAACACTGAAGCTTTCTTT. The V call is TRBV7-9, the J call TRBJ1-1, with D uncertain. Germline CDR1 and CDR2: SEHNR and FQNEAQ (reference sequence). The CDR3 length is 15 residues. The ends were cut back, 1 base at V and 2 bases at J, with 11 bases in the middle.

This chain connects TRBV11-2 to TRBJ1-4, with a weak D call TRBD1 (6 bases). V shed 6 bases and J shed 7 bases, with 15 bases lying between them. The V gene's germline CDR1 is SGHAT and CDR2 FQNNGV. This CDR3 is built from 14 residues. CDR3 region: CASRLQGGSEKLFF. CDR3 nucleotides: TGTGCCAGCAGGTTACAGGGCGGGAGTGAAAAACTGTTTTTT.

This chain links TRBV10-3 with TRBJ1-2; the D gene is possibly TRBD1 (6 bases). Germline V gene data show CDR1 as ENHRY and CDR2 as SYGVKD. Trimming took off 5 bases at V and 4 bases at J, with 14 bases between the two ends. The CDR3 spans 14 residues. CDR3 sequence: CAISSGEGSYGYTF. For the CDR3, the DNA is TGTGCCATCAGTTCAGGGGAAGGAAGCTATGGCTACACCTTC.